These T cell receptor beta chains were read from a single sample in a study of spatial heterogeneity in lung cancer. MiXCR, applied by TCRdb to the 5' RACE reads, yields one record per CDR3 protein. The data hold about 120,000 distinct CDR3 sequences, with about 12% observed a single time. The source material was PBMCs, sampled at follow-up. The source of these receptors is a male donor with early-stage non-small cell lung cancer. Each CDR3 is given with its conserved first and last residue. The order of the fields is D gene, J gene, V gene, CDR3 length, clone size, CDR3 protein, CDR3 DNA. The D gene is left open where the match is weak. Clone sizes are given selectively: once, few, many, or a class where the clone is expanded.

TRBD2 TRBJ2-1 TRBV6-2/TRBV6-3 17 . CASSPGLAGPAYNEQFF TGTGCCAGCAGTCCTGGACTAGCGGGGCCCGCCTACAATGAGCAGTTCTTC
TRBD1 TRBJ2-1 TRBV3-1 15 few CASSQGQGPHNEQFF TGTGCCAGCAGCCAAGGACAGGGCCCACACAATGAGCAGTTCTTC
. TRBJ1-1 TRBV12-3/TRBV12-4 15 . CASSWGRLGYTEAFF TGTGCCAGCAGTTGGGGCCGTCTGGGGTACACTGAAGCTTTCTTT
TRBD1 TRBJ1-4 TRBV29-1 13 many CSVNRGTNEKLFF TGCAGCGTTAACAGGGGAACTAATGAAAAACTGTTTTTT
. TRBJ1-1 TRBV18 15 many CASSPPRVSNTEAFF TGTGCCAGCTCACCACCGAGGGTTTCTAACACTGAAGCTTTCTTT
. TRBJ2-1 TRBV24-1 13 . CATSERVSDEQFF TGTGCCACCAGTGAGAGGGTGTCCGATGAGCAGTTCTTC
TRBD2 TRBJ2-7 TRBV6-5 14 many CASSSGTTSYEQYF TGTGCCAGCAGTTCCGGGACTACCAGTTACGAGCAGTACTTC
. TRBJ1-1 TRBV10-3 12 many CAISESRAEAFF TGTGCCATCAGTGAGTCTAGAGCTGAAGCTTTCTTT
. TRBJ2-1 TRBV15 15 . CATSGGAGSYNEQFF TGTGCCACCAGCGGGGGCGCGGGCTCCTACAATGAGCAGTTCTTC
. TRBJ1-2 TRBV12-3/TRBV12-4 13 many CASSFDSPVFYTF TGTGCCAGCAGCTTCGACAGCCCCGTATTCTACACCTTC
TRBD1 TRBJ2-1 TRBV2 16 many CASQGQEESLGNEQFF TGTGCCAGCCAGGGACAGGAGGAATCCCTGGGCAATGAGCAGTTCTTC
. TRBJ2-1 TRBV20-1 15 . CSARDPRGFGNEQFF TGCAGTGCTAGAGATCCGCGGGGATTCGGCAATGAGCAGTTCTTC
. TRBJ2-5 TRBV10-3 16 few CAISDPAGALLETQYF TGTGCCATCAGTGATCCGGCAGGGGCCCTGTTGGAGACCCAGTACTTC
TRBD2 TRBJ2-2 TRBV4-2 15 few CASSPRGGYAGELFF TGTGCCAGCAGCCCCCGGGGGGGATACGCCGGGGAGCTGTTTTTT
. TRBJ1-2 TRBV20-1 14 . CSARGRDYSYGYTF TGCAGTGCTAGAGGGAGGGATTATTCCTATGGCTACACCTTC
. TRBJ2-5 TRBV5-1 15 few CASSVGQTVLETQYF TGCGCCAGCAGCGTCGGACAGACGGTACTGGAGACCCAGTACTTC
. TRBJ2-3 TRBV12-5 12 few CASGGLTDTQYF TGTGCTAGTGGCGGACTCACAGATACGCAGTATTTT
. TRBJ1-1 TRBV4-1 15 few CASSQELQLNTEAFF TGCGCCAGCAGCCAAGAATTACAACTGAACACTGAAGCTTTCTTT
. TRBJ2-1 TRBV29-1 13 many CSGRYGGYNEQFF TGCAGCGGCCGATACGGAGGCTACAATGAGCAGTTCTTC
. TRBJ2-2 TRBV11-3 13 . CASSPGPLRELFF TGTGCCAGCAGCCCAGGCCCTCTGCGGGAGCTGTTTTTT
TRBD1 TRBJ2-3 TRBV9 16 . CASSLAGGRSTDTQYF TGTGCCAGCAGCTTAGCAGGGGGCAGGAGCACAGATACGCAGTATTTT
. TRBJ1-4 TRBV2 14 . CASRPLVTNEKLFF TGTGCCAGCAGGCCGCTGGTGACTAATGAAAAACTGTTTTTT